The present T cell receptor (beta chain) was sequenced within a study of T cells after yellow fever vaccination. Study conclusions and caveats: By day 5 rather than day 15, the secondary response had peaked, though it was weaker.

Regarding this clonotype: Antigen unknown.

The trim removed 5 bases at V and 9 bases at J, leaving 8 bases unmatched. This CDR3 is built from 15 residues. The germline V gene has CDR1 MGHDK and CDR2 SYGVNS. The study made its TCR cDNA through 5'RACE template switching. That step introduced a universal primer site along with UMIs. TCRdb re-derived calls from the 5' RACE reads in MiXCR, one entry per CDR3 protein. The sample shows around 590,000 distinct CDR3 sequences, roughly 12% of them seen only once. The chain joins TRBV25-1 to TRBJ2-1; TRBD2 matches at 12 bases. Here the sequenced sample was PBMCs, taken on the day of the yellow fever booster vaccination. This TCR was sampled from a man aged 25-45 years who received the YFV17D yellow fever vaccine. The CDR3 loop is CASSPRLAGAFEQFF. In DNA form, the CDR3 reads TGTGCCAGCAGTCCCAGACTAGCGGGAGCCTTTGAGCAGTTCTTC.